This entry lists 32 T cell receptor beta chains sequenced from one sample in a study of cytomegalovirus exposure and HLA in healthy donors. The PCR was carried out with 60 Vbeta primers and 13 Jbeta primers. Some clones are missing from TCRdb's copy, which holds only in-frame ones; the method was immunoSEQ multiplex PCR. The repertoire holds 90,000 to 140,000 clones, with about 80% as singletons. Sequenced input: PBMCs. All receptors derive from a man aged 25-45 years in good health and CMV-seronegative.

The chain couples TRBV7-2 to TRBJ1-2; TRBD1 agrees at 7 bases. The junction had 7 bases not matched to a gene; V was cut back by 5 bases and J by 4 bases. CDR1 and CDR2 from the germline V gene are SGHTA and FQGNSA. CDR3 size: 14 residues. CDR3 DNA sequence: TGTGCCAGCAGCCCGAGGGGGCGCGGCTATGGCTACACCTTC. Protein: CASSPRGRGYGYTF.

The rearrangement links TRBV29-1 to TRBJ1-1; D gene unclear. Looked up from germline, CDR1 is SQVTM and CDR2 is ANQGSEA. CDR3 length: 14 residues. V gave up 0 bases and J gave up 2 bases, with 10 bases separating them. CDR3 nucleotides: TGCAGCGTTGAAGATTTACGGAGAAACACTGAAGCTTTCTTT. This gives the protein CSVEDLRRNTEAFF.

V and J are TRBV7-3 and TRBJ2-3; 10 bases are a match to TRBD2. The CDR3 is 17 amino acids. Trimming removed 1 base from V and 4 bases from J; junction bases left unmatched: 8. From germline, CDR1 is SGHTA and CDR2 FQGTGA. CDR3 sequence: CASSLKGWTSGPDTQYF. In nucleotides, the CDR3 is TGTGCCAGCAGCTTAAAGGGGTGGACTAGCGGCCCAGATACGCAGTATTTT. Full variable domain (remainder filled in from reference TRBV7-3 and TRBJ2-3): GAGVSQTPSNKVTEKGKYVELRCDPISGHTALYWYRQSLGQGPEFLIYFQGTGAADDSGLPNDRFFAVRPEGSVSTLKIQRTERGDSAVYLCASSLKGWTSGPDTQYFGPGTRLTVL.

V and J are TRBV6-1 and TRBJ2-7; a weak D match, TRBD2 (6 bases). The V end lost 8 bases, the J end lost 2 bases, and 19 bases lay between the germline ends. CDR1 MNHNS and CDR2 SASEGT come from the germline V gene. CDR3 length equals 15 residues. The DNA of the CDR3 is TGTGCCAGCGGTCTGATGGGGGGAAGCCCCTACGAGCAGTACTTC. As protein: CASGLMGGSPYEQYF.

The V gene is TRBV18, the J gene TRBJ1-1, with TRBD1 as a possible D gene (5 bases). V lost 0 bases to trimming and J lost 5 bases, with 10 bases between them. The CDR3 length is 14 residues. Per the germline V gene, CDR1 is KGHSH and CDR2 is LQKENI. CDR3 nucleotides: TGTGCCAGCTCACCACCAGGCAGGGCGACTGAAGCTTTCTTT. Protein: CASSPPGRATEAFF. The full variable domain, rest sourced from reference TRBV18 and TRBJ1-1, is NAGVMQNPRHLVRRRGQEARLRCSPMKGHSHVYWYRQLPEEGLKFMVYLQKENIIDESGMPKERFSAEFPKEGPSILRIQQVVRGDSAAYFCASSPPGRATEAFFGQGTRLTVV.

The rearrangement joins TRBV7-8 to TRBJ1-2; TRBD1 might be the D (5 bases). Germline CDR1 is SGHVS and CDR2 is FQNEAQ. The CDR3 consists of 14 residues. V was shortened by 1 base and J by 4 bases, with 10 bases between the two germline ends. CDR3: CASSLVQDSYGYTF. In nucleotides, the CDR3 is TGTGCCAGCAGCTTAGTACAGGATAGCTATGGCTACACCTTC.

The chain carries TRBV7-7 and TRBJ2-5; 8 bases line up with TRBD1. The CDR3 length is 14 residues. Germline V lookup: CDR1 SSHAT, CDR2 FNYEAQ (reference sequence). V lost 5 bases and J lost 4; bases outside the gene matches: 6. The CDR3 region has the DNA TGTGCCAGCAGCCTCGACAGGGGTACAGAGACCCAGTACTTC. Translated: CASSLDRGTETQYF.

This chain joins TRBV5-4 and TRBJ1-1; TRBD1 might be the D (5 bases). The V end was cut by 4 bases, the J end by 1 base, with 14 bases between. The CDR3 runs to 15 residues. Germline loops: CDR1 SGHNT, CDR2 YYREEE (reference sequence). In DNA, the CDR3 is TGTGCCAGCAGCGAGCCGGGGGGTTCGAACACTGAAGCTTTCTTT. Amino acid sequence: CASSEPGGSNTEAFF.

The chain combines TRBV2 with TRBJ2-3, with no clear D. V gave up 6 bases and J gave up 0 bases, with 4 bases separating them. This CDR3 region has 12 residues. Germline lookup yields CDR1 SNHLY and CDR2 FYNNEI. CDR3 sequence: CASRTSTDTQYF. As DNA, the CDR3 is TGTGCCAGCAGGACAAGCACAGATACGCAGTATTTT.

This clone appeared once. CDR3 sequence reads: CASSPGANYGYTF. CDR3 bases: TGTGCCAGCAGTCCAGGGGCTAACTATGGCTACACCTTC. This chain joins TRBV11-2 and TRBJ1-2, with a tentative D call TRBD1 (6 bases). The CDR3 is 13 amino acids. Germline CDR1 is SGHAT and CDR2 is FQNNGV. V lost 6 bases and J lost 0, with 8 bases in between.

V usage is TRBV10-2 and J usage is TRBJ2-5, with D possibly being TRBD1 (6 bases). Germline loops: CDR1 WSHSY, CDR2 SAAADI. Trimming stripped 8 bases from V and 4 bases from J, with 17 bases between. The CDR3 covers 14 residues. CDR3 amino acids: CASAGTQFVETQYF. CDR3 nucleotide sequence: TGCGCCAGCGCAGGGACACAGTTCGTAGAGACCCAGTACTTC.

The CDR3 here is CASTSGMGDEQFF. The CDR3 nucleotides read TGTGCCAGCACTAGCGGGATGGGGGATGAGCAGTTCTTC. The chain combines TRBV6-5 with TRBJ2-1; 9 positions agree with TRBD2. This CDR3 is built from 13 residues. Unmatched junction bases numbered 6, after V lost 7 bases and J lost 8 bases. Germline assignment: CDR1 MNHEY and CDR2 SVGAGI.

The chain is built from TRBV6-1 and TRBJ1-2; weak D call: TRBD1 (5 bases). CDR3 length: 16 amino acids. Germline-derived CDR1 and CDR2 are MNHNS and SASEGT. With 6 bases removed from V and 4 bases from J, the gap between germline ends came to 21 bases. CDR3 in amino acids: CASSETYFDSFYGYTF. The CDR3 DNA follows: TGTGCCAGCAGCGAAACCTACTTCGACAGTTTCTATGGCTACACCTTC.

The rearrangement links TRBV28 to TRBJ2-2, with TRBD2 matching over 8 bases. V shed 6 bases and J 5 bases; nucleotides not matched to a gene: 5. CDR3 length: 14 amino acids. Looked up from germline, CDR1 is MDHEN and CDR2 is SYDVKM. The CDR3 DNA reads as TGTGCCAGCAGCAAAATAGCGGGAACCGGGGAGCTGTTTTTT. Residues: CASSKIAGTGELFF.

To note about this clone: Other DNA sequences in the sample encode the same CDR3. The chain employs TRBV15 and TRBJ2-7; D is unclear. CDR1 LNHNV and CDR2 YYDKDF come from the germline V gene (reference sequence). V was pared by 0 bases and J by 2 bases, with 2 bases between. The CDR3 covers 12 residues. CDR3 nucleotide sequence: TGTGCCACCAGCAGAGATACCTACGAGCAGTACTTC. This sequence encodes CATSRDTYEQYF.

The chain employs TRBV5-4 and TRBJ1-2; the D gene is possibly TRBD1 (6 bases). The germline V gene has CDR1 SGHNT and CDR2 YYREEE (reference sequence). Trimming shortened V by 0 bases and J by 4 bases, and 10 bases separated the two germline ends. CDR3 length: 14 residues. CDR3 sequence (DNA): TGTGCCAGCAGCTTGGCCACAGGGAGCTATGGCTACACCTTC. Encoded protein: CASSLATGSYGYTF.

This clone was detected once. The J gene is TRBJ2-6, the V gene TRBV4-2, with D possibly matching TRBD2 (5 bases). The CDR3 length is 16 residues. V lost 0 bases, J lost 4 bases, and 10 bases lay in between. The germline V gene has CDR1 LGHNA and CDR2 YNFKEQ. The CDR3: CASSQDSAAGANVLTF. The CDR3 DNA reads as TGTGCCAGCAGCCAAGATAGCGCGGCAGGGGCCAACGTCCTGACTTTC.

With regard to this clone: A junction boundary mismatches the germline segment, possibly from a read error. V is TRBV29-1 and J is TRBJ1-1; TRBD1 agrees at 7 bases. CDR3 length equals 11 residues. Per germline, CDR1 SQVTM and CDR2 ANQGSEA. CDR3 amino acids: CSAGGNAEAFF. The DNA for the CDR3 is TGCAGCGCAGGGGGGAACGCTGAAGCTTTCTTT.

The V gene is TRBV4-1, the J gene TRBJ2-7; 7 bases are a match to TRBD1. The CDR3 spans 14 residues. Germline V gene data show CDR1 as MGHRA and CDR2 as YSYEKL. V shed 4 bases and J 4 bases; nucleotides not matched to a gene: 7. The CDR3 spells CASSPRQGNYEQYF. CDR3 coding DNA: TGCGCCAGCAGCCCCCGACAGGGAAATTACGAGCAGTACTTC.

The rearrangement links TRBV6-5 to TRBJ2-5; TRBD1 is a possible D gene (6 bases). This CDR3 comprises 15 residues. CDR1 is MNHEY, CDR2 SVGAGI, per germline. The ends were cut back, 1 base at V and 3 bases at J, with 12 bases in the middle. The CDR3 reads CASSYFQGWEETQYF. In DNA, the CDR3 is TGTGCCAGCAGTTACTTCCAGGGGTGGGAAGAGACCCAGTACTTC.

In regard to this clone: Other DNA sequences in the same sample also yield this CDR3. Here the CDR3 DNA reads TGTGCCAGCAGTTTTATGGGGGCAAATCAGCCCCAGCATTTT. Its protein product is CASSFMGANQPQHF. V is TRBV27 and J is TRBJ1-5, with D tentatively TRBD1 (6 bases). V lost 3 bases and J 4 bases, leaving 10 bases between the germline ends. Germline V lookup: CDR1 MNHEY, CDR2 SMNVEV (reference sequence). The CDR3 has 14 residues.

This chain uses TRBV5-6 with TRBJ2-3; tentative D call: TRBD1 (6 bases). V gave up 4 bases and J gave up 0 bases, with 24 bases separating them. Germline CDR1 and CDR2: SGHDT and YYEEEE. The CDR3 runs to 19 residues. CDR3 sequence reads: CASSHDTGWGLPSTDTQYF. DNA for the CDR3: TGTGCCAGCAGCCACGATACAGGGTGGGGGCTTCCTAGCACAGATACGCAGTATTTT. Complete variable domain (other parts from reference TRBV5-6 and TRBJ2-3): DAGVTQSPTHLIKTRGQQVTLRCSPKSGHDTVSWYQQALGQGPQFIFQYYEEEERQRGNFPDRFSGHQFPNYSSELNVNALLLGDSALYLCASSHDTGWGLPSTDTQYFGPGTRLTVL.

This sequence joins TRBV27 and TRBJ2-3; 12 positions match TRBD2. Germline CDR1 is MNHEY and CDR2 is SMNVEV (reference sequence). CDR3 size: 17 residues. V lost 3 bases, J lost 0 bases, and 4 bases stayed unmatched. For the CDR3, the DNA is TGTGCCAGCAGTTTTTTCGGACTAGCGGGAAGCACAGATACGCAGTATTTT. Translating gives CASSFFGLAGSTDTQYF.

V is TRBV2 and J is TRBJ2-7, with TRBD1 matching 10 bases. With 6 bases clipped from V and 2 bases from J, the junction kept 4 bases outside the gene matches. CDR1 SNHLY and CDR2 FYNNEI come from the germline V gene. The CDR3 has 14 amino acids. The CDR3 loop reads CASRVGQGPYEQYF. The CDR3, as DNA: TGTGCCAGCAGGGTGGGACAGGGGCCCTACGAGCAGTACTTC.

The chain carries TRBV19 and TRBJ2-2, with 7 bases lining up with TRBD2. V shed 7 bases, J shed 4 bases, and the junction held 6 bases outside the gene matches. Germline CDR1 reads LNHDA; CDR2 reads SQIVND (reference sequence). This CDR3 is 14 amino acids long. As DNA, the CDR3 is TGTGCCAGTAACCCACGGACTAGCACCGGGGAGCTGTTTTTT. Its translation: CASNPRTSTGELFF.

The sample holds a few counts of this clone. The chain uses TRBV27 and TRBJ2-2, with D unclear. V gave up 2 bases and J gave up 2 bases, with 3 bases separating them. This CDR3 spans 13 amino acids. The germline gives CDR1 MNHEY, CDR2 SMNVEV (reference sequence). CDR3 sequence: CASSLPNTGELFF. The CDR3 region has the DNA TGTGCCAGCAGTTTACCTAACACCGGGGAGCTGTTTTTT.

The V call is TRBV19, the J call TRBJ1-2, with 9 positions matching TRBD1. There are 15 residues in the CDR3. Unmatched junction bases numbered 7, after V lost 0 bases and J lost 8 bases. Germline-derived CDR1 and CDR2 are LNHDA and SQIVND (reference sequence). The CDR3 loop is CASSIEDRGPRGYTF. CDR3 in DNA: TGTGCCAGTAGTATAGAGGACAGGGGACCTAGGGGCTACACCTTC.

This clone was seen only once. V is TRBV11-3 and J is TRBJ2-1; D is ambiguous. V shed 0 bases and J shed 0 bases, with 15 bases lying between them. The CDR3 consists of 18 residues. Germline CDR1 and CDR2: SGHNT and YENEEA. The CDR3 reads CASSLDQAGSSSYNEQFF. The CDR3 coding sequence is TGTGCCAGCAGCTTAGATCAGGCCGGCTCGAGCTCCTACAATGAGCAGTTCTTC.

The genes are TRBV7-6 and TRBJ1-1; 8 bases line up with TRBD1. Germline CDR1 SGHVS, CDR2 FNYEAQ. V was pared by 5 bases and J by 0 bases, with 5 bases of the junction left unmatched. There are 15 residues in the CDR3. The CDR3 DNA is TGTGCCAGCAGCCCCAGGACAGGGTTGAACACTGAAGCTTTCTTT. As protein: CASSPRTGLNTEAFF. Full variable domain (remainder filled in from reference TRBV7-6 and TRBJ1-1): GAGVSQSPRYKVTKRGQDVALRCDPISGHVSLYWYRQALGQGPEFLTYFNYEAQQDKSGLPNDRFSAERPEGSISTLTIQRTEQRDSAMYRCASSPRTGLNTEAFFGQGTRLTVV.

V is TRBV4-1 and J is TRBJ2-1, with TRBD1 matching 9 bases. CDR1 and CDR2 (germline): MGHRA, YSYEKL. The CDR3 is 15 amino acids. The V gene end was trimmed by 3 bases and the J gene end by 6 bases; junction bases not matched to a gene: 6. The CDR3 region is CASSQGRDRANEQFF. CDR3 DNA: TGCGCCAGCAGCCAGGGCCGGGACAGGGCCAATGAGCAGTTCTTC.

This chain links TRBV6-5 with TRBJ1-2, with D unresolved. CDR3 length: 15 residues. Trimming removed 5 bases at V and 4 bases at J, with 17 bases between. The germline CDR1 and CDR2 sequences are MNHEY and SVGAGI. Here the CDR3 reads CASSRERLGLYGYTF. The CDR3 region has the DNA TGTGCCAGCAGTAGGGAGCGGCTAGGGCTCTATGGCTACACCTTC.

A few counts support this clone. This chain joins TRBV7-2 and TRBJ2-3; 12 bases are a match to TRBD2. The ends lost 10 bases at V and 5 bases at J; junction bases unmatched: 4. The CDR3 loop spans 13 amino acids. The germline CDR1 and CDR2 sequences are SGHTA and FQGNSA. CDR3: CATLAGGGDTQYF. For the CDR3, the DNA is TGTGCCACGCTAGCGGGGGGGGGAGATACGCAGTATTTT.